These 3 T cell receptor beta chains were all obtained from the same sample, sequenced in a study of T cell clusters in autoimmune cytopenias. One tube held mixed TRB-A and TRB-B primer pools for touch-down PCR. One entry per CDR3 protein, without DNA, is what TCRdb gives after re-calling the multiplex PCR reads. The sample's table shows approximately 8,800 distinct CDR3 sequences. TRB was amplified from around 0.25 ug of peripheral blood genomic DNA per sample. Sequenced: peripheral blood. Source of these receptors: a human donor with an autoimmune cytopenia or autoimmune hepatitis (not recorded which).

The V call is TRBV27, the J call TRBJ1-5. This CDR3 has 14 amino acids. Germline V gene data show CDR1 as MNHEY and CDR2 as SMNVEV (reference sequence). The CDR3 loop is CASSLFRTNQPQHF.

This clonotype is called medium-sized based on its frequency. This sequence joins TRBV6-5 and TRBJ2-7; no DNA is available, so the TRBD2 call from TCRdb remains unchecked. CDR3 length: 14 residues. Germline V gene lookup returns CDR1 MNHEY and CDR2 SVGAGI. CDR3 region: CASSYSPLAYEQYF.

Frequency places this clonotype as medium-sized. The chain joins TRBV30 to TRBJ2-2; the TCRdb D gene call, TRBD2, has no DNA to confirm it. Germline V gene sequence: CDR1 GTSNPN, CDR2 SVGIG (reference sequence). The CDR3 is 15 residues long. The CDR3 spells CAWSVLAGGRGELFF.